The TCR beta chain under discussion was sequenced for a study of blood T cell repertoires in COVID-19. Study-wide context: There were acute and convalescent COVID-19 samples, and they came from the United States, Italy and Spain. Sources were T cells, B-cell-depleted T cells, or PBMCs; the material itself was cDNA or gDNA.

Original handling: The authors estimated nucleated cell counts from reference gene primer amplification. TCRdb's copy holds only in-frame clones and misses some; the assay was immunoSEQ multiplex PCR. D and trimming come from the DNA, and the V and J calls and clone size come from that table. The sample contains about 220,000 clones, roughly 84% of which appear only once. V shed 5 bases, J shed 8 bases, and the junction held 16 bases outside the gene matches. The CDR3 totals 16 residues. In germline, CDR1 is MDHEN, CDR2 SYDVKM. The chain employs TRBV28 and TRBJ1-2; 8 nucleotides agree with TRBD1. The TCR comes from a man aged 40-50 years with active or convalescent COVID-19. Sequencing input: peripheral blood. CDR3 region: CASSSSSDRDRGGYTF. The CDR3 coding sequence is TGTGCCAGCAGTAGTTCGTCGGACAGGGACCGGGGGGGCTACACCTTC.